The clone carrying this TCR beta chain was observed a single time. This may be a read error, as it is one base from a much larger clone. After removal of 2 bases from V and 5 bases from J, the junction contained 11 bases not matched to a gene. Germline-derived CDR1 and CDR2 are SGHTA and FQGNSA. This CDR3 comprises 16 residues. The data were taken from a study of T-cell reconstitution after alpha-beta-depleted transplantation in children. As it was prepared, the TCRbeta library received unique molecular identifiers. TCRdb redid the calling of the PCR reads with MiXCR, one entry per CDR3 protein. This table holds about 690,000 distinct CDR3 sequences, 16% found once.

The V gene is TRBV7-2, the J gene TRBJ2-5, with TRBD2 identical over 7 bases. Source: PBMCs from the stem cell graft donor, taken from the stem cell graft. The TCR was taken from a human donor who donated a stem cell graft to a child with acute myeloid leukemia. The CDR3 loop reads CASSLTSGEAWETQYF. The CDR3 DNA reads as TGTGCCAGCAGCTTAACGAGCGGGGAGGCGTGGGAGACCCAGTACTTC.